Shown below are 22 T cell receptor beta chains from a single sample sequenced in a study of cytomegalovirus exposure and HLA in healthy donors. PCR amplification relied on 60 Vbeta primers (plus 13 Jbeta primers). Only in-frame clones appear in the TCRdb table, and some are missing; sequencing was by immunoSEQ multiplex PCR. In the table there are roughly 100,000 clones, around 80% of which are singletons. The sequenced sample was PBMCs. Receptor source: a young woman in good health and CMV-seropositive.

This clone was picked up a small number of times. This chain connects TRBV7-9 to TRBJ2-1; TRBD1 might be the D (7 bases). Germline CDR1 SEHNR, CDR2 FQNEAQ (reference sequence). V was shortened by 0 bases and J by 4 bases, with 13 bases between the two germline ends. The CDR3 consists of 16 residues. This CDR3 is CASSLARQGLYNEQFF. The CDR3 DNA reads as TGTGCCAGCAGCTTAGCGCGACAGGGACTTTACAATGAGCAGTTCTTC.

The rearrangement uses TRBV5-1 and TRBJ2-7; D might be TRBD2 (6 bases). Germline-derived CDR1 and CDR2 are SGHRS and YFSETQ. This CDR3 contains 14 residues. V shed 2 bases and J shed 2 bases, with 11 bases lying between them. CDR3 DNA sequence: TGCGCCAGCAGCTTAGCTAGCGCTACCTACGAGCAGTACTTC. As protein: CASSLASATYEQYF.

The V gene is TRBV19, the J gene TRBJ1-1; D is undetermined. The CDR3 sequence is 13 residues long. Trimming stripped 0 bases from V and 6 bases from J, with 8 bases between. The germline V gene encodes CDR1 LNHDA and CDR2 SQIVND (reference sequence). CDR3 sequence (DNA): TGTGCCAGTAGTATAGATTTATCCGCTGAAGCTTTCTTT. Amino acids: CASSIDLSAEAFF.

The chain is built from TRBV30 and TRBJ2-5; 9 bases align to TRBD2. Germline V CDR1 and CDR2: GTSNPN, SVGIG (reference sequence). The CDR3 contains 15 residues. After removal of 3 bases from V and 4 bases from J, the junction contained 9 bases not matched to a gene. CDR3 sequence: CAWSLGGGARETQYF. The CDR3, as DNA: TGTGCCTGGAGCCTAGGCGGGGGGGCGAGAGAGACCCAGTACTTC.

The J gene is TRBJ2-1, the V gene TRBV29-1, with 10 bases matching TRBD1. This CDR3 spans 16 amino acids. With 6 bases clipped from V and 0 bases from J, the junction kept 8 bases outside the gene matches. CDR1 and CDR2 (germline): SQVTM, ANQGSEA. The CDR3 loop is CSVGQGITISYNEQFF. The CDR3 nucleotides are TGCAGCGTGGGACAGGGGATCACGATCTCCTACAATGAGCAGTTCTTC.

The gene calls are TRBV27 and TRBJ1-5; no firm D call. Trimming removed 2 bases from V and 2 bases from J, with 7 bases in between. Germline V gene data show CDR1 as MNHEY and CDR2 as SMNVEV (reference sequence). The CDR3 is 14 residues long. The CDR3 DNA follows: TGTGCCAGCAGTTTACCAGGCCGCAATCAGCCCCAGCATTTT. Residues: CASSLPGRNQPQHF.

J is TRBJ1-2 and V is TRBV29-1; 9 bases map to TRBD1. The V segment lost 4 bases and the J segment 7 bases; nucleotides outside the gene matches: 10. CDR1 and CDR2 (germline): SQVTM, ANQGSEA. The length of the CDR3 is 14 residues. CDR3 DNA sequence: TGCAGCGTTGTAACGGTACAGGGGGCGCTTGGCTACACCTTC. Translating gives CSVVTVQGALGYTF.

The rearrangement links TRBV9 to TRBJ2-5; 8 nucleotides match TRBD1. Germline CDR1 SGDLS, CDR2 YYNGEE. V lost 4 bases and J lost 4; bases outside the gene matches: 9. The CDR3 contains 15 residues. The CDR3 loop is CASSLKTGVSETQYF. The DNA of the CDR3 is TGTGCCAGCAGCTTAAAGACAGGGGTATCAGAGACCCAGTACTTC.

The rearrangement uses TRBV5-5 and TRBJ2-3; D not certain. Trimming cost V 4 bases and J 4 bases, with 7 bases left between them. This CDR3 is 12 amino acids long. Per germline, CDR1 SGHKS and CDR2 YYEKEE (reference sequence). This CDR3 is CASSPVSDTQYF. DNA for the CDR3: TGTGCCAGCAGCCCGGTTTCAGATACGCAGTATTTT.

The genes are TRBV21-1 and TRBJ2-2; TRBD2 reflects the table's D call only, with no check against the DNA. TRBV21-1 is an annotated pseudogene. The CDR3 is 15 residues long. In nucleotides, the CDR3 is TGTGCCAGCAGACTCCTAGCGGGGGGTACCGGGGAGCTGTTTTTT. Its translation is CASRLLAGGTGELFF.

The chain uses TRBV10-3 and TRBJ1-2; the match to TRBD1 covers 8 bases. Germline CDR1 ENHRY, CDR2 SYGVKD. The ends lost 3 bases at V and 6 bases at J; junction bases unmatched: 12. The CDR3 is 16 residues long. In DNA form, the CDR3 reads TGTGCCATCAGTGATCTCTGGACAGGGAATTCAGATGGCTACACCTTC. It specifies CAISDLWTGNSDGYTF.

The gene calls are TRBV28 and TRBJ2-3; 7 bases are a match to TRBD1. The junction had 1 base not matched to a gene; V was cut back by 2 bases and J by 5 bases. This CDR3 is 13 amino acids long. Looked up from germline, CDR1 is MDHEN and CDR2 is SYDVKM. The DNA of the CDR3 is TGTGCCAGCAGTTTAACAGGGGAAGATACGCAGTATTTT. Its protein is CASSLTGEDTQYF.

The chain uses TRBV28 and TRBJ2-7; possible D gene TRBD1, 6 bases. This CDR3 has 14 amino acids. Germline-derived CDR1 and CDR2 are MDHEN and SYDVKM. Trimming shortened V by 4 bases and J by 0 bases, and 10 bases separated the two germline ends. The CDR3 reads CASSSQGSSYEQYF. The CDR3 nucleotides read TGTGCCAGCAGTTCCCAGGGGAGCTCCTACGAGCAGTACTTC.

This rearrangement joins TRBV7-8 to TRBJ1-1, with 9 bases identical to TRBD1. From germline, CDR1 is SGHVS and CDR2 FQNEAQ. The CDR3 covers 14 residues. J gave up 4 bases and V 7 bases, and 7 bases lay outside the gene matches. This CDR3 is CASIPSTGGTEAFF. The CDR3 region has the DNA TGTGCCAGCATCCCATCGACAGGGGGCACTGAAGCTTTCTTT.

Written as DNA, the CDR3 is TGTGCCAGCTCACCGCGCCAGGTTAACACTGAAGCTTTCTTT. As protein: CASSPRQVNTEAFF. This chain links TRBV18 with TRBJ1-1, with D hard to call. CDR1 KGHSH and CDR2 LQKENI come from the germline V gene. The CDR3 spans 14 residues. V lost 3 bases and J lost 2, with 10 bases in between. The variable domain in full, with the rest retrieved from reference TRBV18 and TRBJ1-1, is NAGVMQNPRHLVRRRGQEARLRCSPMKGHSHVYWYRQLPEEGLKFMVYLQKENIIDESGMPKERFSAEFPKEGPSILRIQQVVRGDSAAYFCASSPRQVNTEAFFGQGTRLTVV.

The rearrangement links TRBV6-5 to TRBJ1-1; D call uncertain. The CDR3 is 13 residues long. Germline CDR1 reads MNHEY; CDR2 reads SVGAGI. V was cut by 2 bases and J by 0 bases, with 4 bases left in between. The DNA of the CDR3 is TGTGCCAGCAGTTACACGGTGAACACTGAAGCTTTCTTT. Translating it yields CASSYTVNTEAFF.

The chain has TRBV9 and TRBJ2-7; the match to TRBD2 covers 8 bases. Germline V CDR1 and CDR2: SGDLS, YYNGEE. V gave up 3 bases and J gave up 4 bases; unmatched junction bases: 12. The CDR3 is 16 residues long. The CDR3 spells CASSAIPGGAVYEQYF. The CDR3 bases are TGTGCCAGCAGCGCGATCCCCGGGGGGGCCGTGTACGAGCAGTACTTC.

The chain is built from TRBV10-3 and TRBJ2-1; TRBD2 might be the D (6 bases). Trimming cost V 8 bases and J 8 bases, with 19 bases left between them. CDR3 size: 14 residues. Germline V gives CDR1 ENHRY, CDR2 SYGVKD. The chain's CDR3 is CAIPHPGRKDEQFF. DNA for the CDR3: TGTGCCATCCCCCACCCGGGGAGGAAGGATGAGCAGTTCTTC.

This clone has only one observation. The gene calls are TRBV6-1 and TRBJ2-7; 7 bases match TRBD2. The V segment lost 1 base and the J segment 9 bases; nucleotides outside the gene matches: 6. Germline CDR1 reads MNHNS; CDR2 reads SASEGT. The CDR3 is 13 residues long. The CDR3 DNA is TGTGCCAGCAGTGAAGAACCGGGACTACGGCAGTACTTC. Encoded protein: CASSEEPGLRQYF.

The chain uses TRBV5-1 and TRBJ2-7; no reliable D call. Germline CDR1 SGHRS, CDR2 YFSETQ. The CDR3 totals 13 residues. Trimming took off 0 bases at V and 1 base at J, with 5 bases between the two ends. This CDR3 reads CASSLAGSYEQYF. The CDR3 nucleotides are TGCGCCAGCAGCTTGGCCGGGTCCTACGAGCAGTACTTC. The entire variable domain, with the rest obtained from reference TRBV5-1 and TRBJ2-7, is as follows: KAGVTQTPRYLIKTRGQQVTLSCSPISGHRSVSWYQQTPGQGLQFLFEYFSETQRNKGNFPGRFSGRQFSNSRSEMNVSTLELGDSALYLCASSLAGSYEQYFGPGTRLTVT.

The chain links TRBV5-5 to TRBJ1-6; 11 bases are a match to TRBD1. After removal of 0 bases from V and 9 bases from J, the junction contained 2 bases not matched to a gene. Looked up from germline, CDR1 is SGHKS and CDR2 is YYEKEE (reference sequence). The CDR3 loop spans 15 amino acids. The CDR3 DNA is TGTGCCAGCAGCTTGGGGACAGGGGGCGGTTCACCCCTCCACTTT. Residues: CASSLGTGGGSPLHF.

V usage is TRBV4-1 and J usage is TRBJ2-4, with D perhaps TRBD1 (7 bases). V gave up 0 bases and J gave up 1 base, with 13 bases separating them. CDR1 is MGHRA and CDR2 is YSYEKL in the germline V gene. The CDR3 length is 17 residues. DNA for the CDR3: TGCGCCAGCAGCCAAGATGGAGGGGGCGCCGCCAAAAACATTCAGTACTTC. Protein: CASSQDGGGAAKNIQYF.